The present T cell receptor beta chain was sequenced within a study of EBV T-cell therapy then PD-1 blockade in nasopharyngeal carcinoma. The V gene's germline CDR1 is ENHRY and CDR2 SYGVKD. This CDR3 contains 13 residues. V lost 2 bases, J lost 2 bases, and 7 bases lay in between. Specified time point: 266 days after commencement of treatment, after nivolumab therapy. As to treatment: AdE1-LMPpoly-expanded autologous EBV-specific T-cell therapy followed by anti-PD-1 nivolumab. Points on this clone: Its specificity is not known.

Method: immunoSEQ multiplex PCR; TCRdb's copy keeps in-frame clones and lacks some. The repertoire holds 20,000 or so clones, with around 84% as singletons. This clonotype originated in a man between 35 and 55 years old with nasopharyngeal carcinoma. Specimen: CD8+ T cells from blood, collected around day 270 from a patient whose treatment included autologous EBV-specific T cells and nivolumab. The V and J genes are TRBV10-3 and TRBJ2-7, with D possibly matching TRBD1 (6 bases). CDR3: CAISEKGAYEQYF. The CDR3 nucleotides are TGTGCCATCAGTGAGAAGGGGGCCTACGAGCAGTACTTC.